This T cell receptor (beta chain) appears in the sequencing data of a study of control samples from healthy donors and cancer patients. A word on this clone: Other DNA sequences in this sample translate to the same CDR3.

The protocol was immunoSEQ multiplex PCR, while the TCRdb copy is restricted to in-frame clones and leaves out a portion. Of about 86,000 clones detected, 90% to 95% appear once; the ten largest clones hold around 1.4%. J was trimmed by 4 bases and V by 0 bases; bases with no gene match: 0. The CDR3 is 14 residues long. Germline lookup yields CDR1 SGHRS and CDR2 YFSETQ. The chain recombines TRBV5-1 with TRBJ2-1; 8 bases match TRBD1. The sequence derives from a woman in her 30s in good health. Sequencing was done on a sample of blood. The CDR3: CASSLGQGYNEQFF. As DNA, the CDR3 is TGCGCCAGCAGCTTGGGACAGGGGTACAATGAGCAGTTCTTC.